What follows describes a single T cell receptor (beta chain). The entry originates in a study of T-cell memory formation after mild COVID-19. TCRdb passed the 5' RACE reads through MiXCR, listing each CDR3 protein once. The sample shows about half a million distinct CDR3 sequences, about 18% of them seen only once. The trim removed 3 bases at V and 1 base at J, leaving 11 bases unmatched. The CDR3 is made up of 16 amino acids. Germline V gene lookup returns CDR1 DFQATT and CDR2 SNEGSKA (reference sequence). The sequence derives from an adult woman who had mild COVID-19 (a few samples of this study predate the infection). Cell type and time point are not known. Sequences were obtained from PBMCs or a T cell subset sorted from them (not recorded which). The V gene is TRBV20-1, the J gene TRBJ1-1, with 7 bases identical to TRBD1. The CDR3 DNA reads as TGCAGTGCTAGGAGAGCATACAGGGGCGGGAACACTGAAGCTTTCTTT. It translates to CSARRAYRGGNTEAFF.